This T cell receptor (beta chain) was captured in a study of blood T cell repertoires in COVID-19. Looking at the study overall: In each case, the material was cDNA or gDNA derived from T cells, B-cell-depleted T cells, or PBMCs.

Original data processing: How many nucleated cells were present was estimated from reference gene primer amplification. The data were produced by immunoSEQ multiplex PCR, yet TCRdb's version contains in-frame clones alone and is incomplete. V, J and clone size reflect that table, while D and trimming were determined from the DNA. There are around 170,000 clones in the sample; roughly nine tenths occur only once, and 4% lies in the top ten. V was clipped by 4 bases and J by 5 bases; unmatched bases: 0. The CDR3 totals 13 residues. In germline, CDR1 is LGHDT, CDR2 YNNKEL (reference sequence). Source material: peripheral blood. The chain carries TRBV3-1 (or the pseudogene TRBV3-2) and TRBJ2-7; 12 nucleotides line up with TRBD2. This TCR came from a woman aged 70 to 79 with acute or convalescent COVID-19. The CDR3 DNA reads TGTGCCAGCAGCCGGACTAGCGGGAACGAGCAGTACTTC. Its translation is CASSRTSGNEQYF.